The 15 T cell receptor beta chains reported below all come from one sample, sequenced in a study of long-term antiretroviral therapy in people with HIV. immunoSEQ v3.0 was run at survey level. The assay was immunoSEQ multiplex PCR, and TCRdb's table has in-frame clones only and misses some. This sample carries over 15,000 clones, about 88% of them seen once, and the ten largest clones take nearly 8%. Sequenced material: unsorted PBMCs, taken 0.9 years after starting antiretroviral therapy. The receptors originated from a man aged 18 to 30 with HIV.

This clone has only one observation. The chain combines TRBV18 with TRBJ2-5; TRBD1 matches at 8 bases. The CDR3 is 13 amino acids. In germline, CDR1 is KGHSH, CDR2 LQKENI. V lost 8 bases to trimming and J lost 2 bases; unmatched junction nucleotides: 4. The DNA for the CDR3 is TGTGCCAGCACGAGGACAGGGCAAGAGACCCAGTACTTC. This sequence encodes CASTRTGQETQYF.

V and J are TRBV2 and TRBJ1-5; unclear D gene. Trimming pared 5 bases from V and 3 bases from J, leaving 8 bases between. Looked up from germline, CDR1 is SNHLY and CDR2 is FYNNEI. This CDR3 is 13 amino acids long. The CDR3 DNA follows: TGTGCCAGCAGTATATACCTCAATCAGCCCCAGCATTTT. It encodes CASSIYLNQPQHF. Looking up the rest from reference TRBV2 and TRBJ1-5 gives the full variable domain: EPEVTQTPSHQVTQMGQEVILRCVPISNHLYFYWYRQILGQKVEFLVSFYNNEISEKSEIFDDQFSVERPDGSNFTLKIRSTKLEDSAMYFCASSIYLNQPQHFGDGTRLSIL.

This clone was seen once. V is TRBV4-2 and J is TRBJ1-2, with D possibly being TRBD1 (5 bases). The V end lost 0 bases, the J end lost 0 bases, and 17 bases lay between the germline ends. The CDR3 extends over 18 amino acids. Germline V gene sequence: CDR1 LGHNA, CDR2 YNFKEQ. Here the CDR3 reads CASSQESGSTGSNYGYTF. Written as DNA, the CDR3 is TGTGCCAGCAGCCAAGAGAGTGGGAGTACAGGTTCTAACTATGGCTACACCTTC.

The genes are TRBV6-5 and TRBJ2-2; the D gene could be TRBD1 or TRBD2 (5 bases each). From germline, CDR1 is MNHEY and CDR2 SVGAGI. This CDR3 region has 13 residues. Trimming stripped 2 bases from V and 5 bases from J, with 6 bases between. The CDR3 coding sequence is TGTGCCAGCAGTTACGGGGGTACCGGGGAGCTGTTTTTT. It codes for CASSYGGTGELFF.

This sequence joins TRBV29-1 and TRBJ2-2; TRBD1 is a possible D gene (5 bases). The V gene lost 5 bases and the J gene lost 3 bases, with 7 bases spanning the gap. CDR1 is SQVTM and CDR2 is ANQGSEA in the germline V gene. This CDR3 region has 12 residues. The CDR3 loop is CSVRQHTGELFF. In DNA, the CDR3 is TGCAGCGTTAGACAGCACACCGGGGAGCTGTTTTTT.

This chain links TRBV5-1 with TRBJ2-7; 16 bases align to TRBD2. V was pared by 3 bases and J by 3 bases, with 9 bases of the junction left unmatched. CDR1 is SGHRS and CDR2 is YFSETQ in the germline V gene. The CDR3 spans 18 residues. CDR3 nucleotides: TGCGCCAGCAGCTACGCGGGACTAGCGGGGGGGGATAGCTACGAGCAGTACTTC. Protein: CASSYAGLAGGDSYEQYF.

This rearrangement joins TRBV7-3 to TRBJ1-1, with D unresolved. Germline CDR1 and CDR2: SGHTA and FQGTGA. The CDR3 length is 13 residues. V was trimmed by 2 bases and J by 5 bases, leaving 9 bases between them. The DNA for the CDR3 is TGTGCCAGCAGCTTACAGGACGGGACTGAAGCTTTCTTT. The encoded protein is CASSLQDGTEAFF.

The chain couples TRBV5-1 to TRBJ1-6, with D uncertain. This CDR3 is 15 amino acids long. Germline V gene sequence: CDR1 SGHRS, CDR2 YFSETQ. V gave up 4 bases and J gave up 1 base, with 9 bases separating them. CDR3 nucleotides: TGCGCCAGCAGCGCCGAATTGTCCTATAATTCACCCCTCCACTTT. Translating it yields CASSAELSYNSPLHF.

The V call is TRBV10-2, the J call TRBJ1-1; the match to TRBD1 covers 8 bases. Trimming removed 8 bases from V and 5 bases from J; junction bases left unmatched: 4. Germline V gene lookup returns CDR1 WSHSY and CDR2 SAAADI. The CDR3 runs to 12 residues. CDR3 in DNA: TGCGCCAGCTCAACAGGGGGGACTGAAGCTTTCTTT. Protein sequence: CASSTGGTEAFF.

The CDR3 sequence is CASSEISGNTIYF. CDR3 sequence (DNA): TGTGCCAGCAGTGAAATCTCTGGAAACACCATATATTTT. The chain has TRBV6-1 and TRBJ1-3; D unclear. The germline V and J ends were trimmed by 2 bases and 0 bases, with 2 bases remaining between them. CDR1 is MNHNS and CDR2 is SASEGT in the germline V gene. The CDR3 is made up of 13 amino acids.

To note about this clone: A junction boundary mismatches the germline segment, possibly from a read error. The chain joins TRBV19 to TRBJ2-4; no reliable D call. Per germline, CDR1 LNHDA and CDR2 SQIVND (reference sequence). The CDR3 is made up of 14 amino acids. The CDR3 DNA follows: TGTGCCAGTAGAGGGTCCTTAGCCGAAAACATTCAGTACTTC. This encodes CASRGSLAENIQYF. Together with reference TRBV19 and TRBJ2-4, the CDR3 gives the full variable domain: DGGITQSPKYLFRKEGQNVTLSCEQNLNHDAMYWYRQDPGQGLRLIYYSQIVNDFQKGDIAEGYSVSREKKESFPLTVTSAQKNPTAFYLCASRGSLAENIQYFGAGTRLSVL.

The CDR3 is CASRAGIYTYNSPLHF. For the CDR3, the DNA is TGTGCCAGCAGGGCCGGGATCTACACCTATAATTCACCCCTCCACTTT. This chain connects TRBV7-2 to TRBJ1-6, with D uncertain. V shed 6 bases and J shed 2 bases, with 14 bases lying between them. There are 16 residues in the CDR3. The germline V gene has CDR1 SGHTA and CDR2 FQGNSA.

This clone appeared a few times. The V gene is TRBV10-3, the J gene TRBJ2-1; D tentatively fits TRBD1 or TRBD2 (5 bases each). CDR1 and CDR2 from the germline V gene are ENHRY and SYGVKD. With 7 bases removed from V and 8 bases from J, the gap between germline ends came to 24 bases. This CDR3 is 16 amino acids long. The CDR3 DNA reads as TGTGCCATCACCAAGACCGGGCCAGGGATGAGGGATGAGCAGTTCTTC. Protein: CAITKTGPGMRDEQFF.

The gene calls are TRBV9 and TRBJ2-5; D may be TRBD1 (6 bases). V lost 4 bases, J lost 5 bases, and 12 bases lay in between. CDR1 is SGDLS, CDR2 YYNGEE, per germline. This CDR3 is built from 13 residues. For the CDR3, the DNA is TGTGCCAGCAGCATAGGGGGTTCGGAGACCCAGTACTTC. Translated, it gives CASSIGGSETQYF.

This clone was counted a few times. Other DNA sequences within the sample encode an identical CDR3. V and J are TRBV25-1 and TRBJ1-5; D is uncertain. The CDR3 contains 13 residues. Germline CDR1 MGHDK, CDR2 SYGVNS. Trimming stripped 6 bases from V and 3 bases from J, with 9 bases between. The CDR3 nucleotides are TGTGCCAGCAGGGGGTTAAACAATCAGCCCCAGCATTTT. This translates into CASRGLNNQPQHF.